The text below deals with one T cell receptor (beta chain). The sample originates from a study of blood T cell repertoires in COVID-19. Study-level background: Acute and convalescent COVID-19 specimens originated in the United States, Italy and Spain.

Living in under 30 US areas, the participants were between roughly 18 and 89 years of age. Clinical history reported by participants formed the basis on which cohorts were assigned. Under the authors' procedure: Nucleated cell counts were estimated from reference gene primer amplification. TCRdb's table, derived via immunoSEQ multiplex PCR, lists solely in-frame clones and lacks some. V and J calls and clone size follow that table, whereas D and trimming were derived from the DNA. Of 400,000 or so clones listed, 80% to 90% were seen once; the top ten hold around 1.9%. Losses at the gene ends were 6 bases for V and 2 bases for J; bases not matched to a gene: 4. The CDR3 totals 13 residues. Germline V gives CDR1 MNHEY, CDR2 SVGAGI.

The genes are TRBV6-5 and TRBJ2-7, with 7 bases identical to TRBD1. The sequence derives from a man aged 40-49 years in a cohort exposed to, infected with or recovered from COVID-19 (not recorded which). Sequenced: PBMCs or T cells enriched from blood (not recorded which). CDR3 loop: CASRFTGAYEQYF. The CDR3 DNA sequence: TGTGCCAGCAGATTTACAGGGGCCTACGAGCAGTACTTC.